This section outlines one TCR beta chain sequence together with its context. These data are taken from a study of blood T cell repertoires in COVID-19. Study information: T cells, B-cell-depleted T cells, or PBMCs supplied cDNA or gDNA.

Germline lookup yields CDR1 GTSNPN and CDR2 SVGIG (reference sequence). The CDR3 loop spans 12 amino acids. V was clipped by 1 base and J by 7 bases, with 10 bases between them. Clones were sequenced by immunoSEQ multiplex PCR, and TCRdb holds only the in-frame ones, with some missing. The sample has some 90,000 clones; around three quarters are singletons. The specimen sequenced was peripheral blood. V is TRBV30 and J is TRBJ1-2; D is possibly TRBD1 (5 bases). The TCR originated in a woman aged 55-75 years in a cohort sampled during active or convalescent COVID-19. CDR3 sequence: CAWSGGLGGYTF. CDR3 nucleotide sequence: TGTGCCTGGAGTGGGGGACTAGGTGGCTACACCTTC. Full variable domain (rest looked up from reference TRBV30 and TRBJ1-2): SQTIHQWPATLVQPVGSPLSLECTVEGTSNPNLYWYRQAAGRGLQLLFYSVGIGQISSEVPQNLSASRPQDRQFILSSKKLLLSDSGFYLCAWSGGLGGYTFGSGTRLTVV.